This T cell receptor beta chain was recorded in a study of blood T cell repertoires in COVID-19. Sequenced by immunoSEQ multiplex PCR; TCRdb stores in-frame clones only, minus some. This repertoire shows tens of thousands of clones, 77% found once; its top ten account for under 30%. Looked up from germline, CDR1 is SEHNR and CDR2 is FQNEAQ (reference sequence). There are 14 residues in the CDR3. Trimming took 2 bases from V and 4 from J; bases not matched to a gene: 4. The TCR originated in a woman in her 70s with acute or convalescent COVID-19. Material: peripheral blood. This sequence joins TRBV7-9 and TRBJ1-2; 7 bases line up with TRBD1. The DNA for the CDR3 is TGTGCCAGCAGCTTAACAGGGGCCCTCTATGGCTACACCTTC. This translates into CASSLTGALYGYTF.